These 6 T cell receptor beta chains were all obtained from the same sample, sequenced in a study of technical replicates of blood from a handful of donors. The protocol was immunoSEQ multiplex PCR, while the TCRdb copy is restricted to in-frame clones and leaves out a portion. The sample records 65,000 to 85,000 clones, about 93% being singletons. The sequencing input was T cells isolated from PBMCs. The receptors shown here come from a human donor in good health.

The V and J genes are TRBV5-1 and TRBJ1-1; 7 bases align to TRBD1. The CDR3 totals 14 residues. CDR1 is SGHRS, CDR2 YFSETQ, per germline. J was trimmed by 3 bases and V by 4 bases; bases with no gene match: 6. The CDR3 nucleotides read TGCGCCAGCAGCGCCCGACAGGGTGACACTGAAGCTTTCTTT. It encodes CASSARQGDTEAFF.

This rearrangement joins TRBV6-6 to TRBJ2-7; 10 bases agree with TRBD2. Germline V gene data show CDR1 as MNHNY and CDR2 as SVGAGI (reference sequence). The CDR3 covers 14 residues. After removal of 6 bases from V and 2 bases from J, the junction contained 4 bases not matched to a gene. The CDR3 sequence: CASSRTSGAYEQYF. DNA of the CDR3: TGTGCCAGCAGCAGGACTAGCGGTGCCTACGAGCAGTACTTC.

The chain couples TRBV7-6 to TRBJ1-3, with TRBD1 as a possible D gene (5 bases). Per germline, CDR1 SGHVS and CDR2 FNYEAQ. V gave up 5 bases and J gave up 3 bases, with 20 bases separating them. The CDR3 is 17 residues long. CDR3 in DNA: TGTGCCAGCAGCCCCATAGGGGAGGCCGCGGGTGGAAACACCATATATTTT. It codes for CASSPIGEAAGGNTIYF.

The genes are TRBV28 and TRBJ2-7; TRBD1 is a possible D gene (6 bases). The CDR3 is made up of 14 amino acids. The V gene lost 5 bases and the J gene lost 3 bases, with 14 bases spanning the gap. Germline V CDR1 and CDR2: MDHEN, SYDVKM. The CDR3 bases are TGTGCCAGCAGTCGGGGCAGGGGAAACTACGAGCAGTACTTC. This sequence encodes CASSRGRGNYEQYF.

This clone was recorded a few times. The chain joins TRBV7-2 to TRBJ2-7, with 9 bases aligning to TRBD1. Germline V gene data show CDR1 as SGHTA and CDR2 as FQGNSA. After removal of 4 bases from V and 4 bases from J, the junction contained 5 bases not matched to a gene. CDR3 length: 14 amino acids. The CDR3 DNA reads TGTGCCAGCAGCTATCCCGGGACAGGGTACGAGCAGTACTTC. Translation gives CASSYPGTGYEQYF.

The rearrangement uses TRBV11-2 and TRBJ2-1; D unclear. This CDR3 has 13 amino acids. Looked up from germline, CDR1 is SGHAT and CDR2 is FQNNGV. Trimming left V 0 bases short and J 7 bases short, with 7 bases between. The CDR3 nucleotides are TGTGCCAGCAGCTTAGATCGTAAAAATGAGCAGTTCTTC. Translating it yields CASSLDRKNEQFF.